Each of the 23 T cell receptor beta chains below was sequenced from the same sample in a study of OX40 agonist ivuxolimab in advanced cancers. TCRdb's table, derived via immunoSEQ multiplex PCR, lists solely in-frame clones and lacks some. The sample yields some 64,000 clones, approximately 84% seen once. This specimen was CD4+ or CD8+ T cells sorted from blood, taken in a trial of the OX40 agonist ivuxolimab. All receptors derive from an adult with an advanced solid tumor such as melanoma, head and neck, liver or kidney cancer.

CDR3 nucleotide sequence: TGTGCCAGCAGCTTATTAGTAGGACAGGGGTCAGATACGCAGTATTTT. Translated: CASSLLVGQGSDTQYF. The chain carries TRBV7-8 and TRBJ2-3; TRBD1 matches 9 bases. The CDR3 consists of 16 residues. Trimming took 2 bases from V and 4 from J; bases not matched to a gene: 7. CDR1 SGHVS and CDR2 FQNEAQ come from the germline V gene.

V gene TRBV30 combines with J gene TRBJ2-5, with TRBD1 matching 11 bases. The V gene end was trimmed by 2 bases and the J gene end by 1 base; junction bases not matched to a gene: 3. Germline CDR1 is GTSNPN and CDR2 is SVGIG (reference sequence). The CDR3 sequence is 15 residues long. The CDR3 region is CAWSTGTGGQETQYF. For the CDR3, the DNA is TGTGCCTGGAGTACCGGGACAGGGGGCCAAGAGACCCAGTACTTC.

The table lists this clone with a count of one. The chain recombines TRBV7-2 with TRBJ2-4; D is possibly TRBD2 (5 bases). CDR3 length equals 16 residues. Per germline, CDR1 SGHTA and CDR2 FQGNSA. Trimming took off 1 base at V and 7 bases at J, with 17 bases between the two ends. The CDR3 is CASSLGGPSSGNIQYF. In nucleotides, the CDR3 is TGTGCCAGCAGCTTAGGCGGCCCGTCATCGGGGAACATTCAGTACTTC. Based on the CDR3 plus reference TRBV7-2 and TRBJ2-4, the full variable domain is GAGVSQSPSNKVTEKGKDVELRCDPISGHTALYWYRQSLGQGLEFLIYFQGNSAPDKSGLPSDRFSAERTGGSVSTLTIQRTQQEDSAVYLCASSLGGPSSGNIQYFGAGTRLSVL.

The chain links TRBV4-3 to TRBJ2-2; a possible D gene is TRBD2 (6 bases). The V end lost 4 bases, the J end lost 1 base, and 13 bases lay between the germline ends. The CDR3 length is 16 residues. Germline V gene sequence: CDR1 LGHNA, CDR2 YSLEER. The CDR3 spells CASSPFGGLNTGELFF. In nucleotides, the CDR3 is TGCGCCAGCAGCCCTTTCGGGGGATTGAACACCGGGGAGCTGTTTTTT.

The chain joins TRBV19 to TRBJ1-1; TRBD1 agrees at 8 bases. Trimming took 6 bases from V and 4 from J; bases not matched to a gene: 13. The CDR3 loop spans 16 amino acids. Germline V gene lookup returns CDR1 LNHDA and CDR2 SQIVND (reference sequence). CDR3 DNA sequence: TGTGCCAGTAGGGGGCCGACAGGGGTTCTGGGCACTGAAGCTTTCTTT. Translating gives CASRGPTGVLGTEAFF.

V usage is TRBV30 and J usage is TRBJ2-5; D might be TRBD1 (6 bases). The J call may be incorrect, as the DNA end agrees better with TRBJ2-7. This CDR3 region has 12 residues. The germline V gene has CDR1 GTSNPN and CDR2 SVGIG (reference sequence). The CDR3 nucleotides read TGTGCCTGGAGTCCCCACAGGGACGAGCAGTACTTC. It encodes CAWSPHRDEQYF.

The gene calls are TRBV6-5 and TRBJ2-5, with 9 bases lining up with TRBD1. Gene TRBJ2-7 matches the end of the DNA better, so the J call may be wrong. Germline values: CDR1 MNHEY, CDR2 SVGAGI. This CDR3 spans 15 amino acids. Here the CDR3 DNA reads TGTGCCAGCAGCCCTGGACAGGGGAGGGTCGGCGAGCAGTACTTC. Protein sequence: CASSPGQGRVGEQYF.

The CDR3 DNA follows: TGTGCCAGCACCCCAGGACAGAACTATGGCTACACCTTC. Its protein product is CASTPGQNYGYTF. The V and J genes are TRBV9 and TRBJ1-2, with D possibly being TRBD1 (6 bases). The CDR3 runs to 13 residues. In germline, CDR1 is SGDLS, CDR2 YYNGEE. V was clipped by 6 bases and J by 2 bases, with 11 bases between them.

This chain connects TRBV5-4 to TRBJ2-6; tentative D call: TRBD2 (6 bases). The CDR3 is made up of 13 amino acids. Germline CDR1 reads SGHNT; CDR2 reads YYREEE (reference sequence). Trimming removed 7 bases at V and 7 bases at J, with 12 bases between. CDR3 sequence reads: CASLRGGANVLTF. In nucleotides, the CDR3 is TGTGCCAGCTTGCGGGGCGGCGCCAACGTCCTGACTTTC.

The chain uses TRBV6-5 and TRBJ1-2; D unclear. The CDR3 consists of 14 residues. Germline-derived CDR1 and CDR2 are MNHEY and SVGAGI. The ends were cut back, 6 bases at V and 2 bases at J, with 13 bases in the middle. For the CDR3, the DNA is TGTGCCAGCAGGCCAGGAGGGTGGAACTATGGCTACACCTTC. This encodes CASRPGGWNYGYTF.

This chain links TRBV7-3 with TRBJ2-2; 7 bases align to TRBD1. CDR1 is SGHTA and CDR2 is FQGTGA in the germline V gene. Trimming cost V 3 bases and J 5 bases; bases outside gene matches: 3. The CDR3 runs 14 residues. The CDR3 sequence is CASSFKQGTGELFF. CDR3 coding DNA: TGTGCCAGCAGCTTCAAACAGGGGACCGGGGAGCTGTTTTTT.

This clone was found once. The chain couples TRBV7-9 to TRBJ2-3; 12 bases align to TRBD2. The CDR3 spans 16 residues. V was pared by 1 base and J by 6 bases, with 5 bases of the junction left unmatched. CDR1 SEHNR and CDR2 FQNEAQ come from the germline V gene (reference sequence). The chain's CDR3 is CASSLEPSGRADTQYF. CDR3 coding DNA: TGTGCCAGCAGCTTAGAACCTAGCGGGAGGGCCGATACGCAGTATTTT.

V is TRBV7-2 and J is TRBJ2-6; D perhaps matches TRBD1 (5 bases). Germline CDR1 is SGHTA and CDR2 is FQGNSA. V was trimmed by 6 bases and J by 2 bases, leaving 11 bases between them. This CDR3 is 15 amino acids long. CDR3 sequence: CASRRGRPGANVLTF. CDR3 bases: TGTGCCAGCAGAAGGGGCAGACCTGGGGCCAACGTCCTGACTTTC.

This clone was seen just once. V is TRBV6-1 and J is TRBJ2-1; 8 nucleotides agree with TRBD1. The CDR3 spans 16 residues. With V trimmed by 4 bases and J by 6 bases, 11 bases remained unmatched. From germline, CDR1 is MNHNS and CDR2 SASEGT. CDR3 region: CASSARDRPGGNEQFF. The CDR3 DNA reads TGTGCCAGCAGTGCCCGGGACAGGCCCGGCGGCAATGAGCAGTTCTTC.

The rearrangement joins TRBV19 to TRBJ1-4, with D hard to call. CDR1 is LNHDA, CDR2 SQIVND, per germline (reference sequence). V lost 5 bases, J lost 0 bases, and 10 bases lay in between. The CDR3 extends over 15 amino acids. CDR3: CASSLGTATNEKLFF. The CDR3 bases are TGTGCCAGTAGTCTCGGAACAGCAACTAATGAAAAACTGTTTTTT. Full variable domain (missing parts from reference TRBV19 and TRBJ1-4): DGGITQSPKYLFRKEGQNVTLSCEQNLNHDAMYWYRQDPGQGLRLIYYSQIVNDFQKGDIAEGYSVSREKKESFPLTVTSAQKNPTAFYLCASSLGTATNEKLFFGSGTQLSVL.

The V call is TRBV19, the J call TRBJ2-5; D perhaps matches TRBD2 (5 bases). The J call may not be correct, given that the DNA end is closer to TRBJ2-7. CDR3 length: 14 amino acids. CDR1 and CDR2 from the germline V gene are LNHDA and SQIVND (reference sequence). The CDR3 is CASSIGPGFGEQYF. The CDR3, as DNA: TGTGCCAGTAGTATAGGGCCGGGGTTCGGCGAGCAGTACTTC.

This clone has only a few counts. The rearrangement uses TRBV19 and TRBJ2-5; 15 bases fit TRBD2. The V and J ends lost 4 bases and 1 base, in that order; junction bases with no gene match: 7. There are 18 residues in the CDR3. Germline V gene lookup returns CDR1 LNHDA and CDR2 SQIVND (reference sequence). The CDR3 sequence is CASSTGLAGGPAQETQYF. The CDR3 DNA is TGTGCCAGTAGTACTGGACTAGCGGGAGGGCCTGCCCAAGAGACCCAGTACTTC.

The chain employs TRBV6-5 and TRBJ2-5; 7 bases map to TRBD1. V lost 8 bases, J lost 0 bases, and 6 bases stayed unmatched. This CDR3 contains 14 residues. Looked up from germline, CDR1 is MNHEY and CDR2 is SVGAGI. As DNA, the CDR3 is TGTGCCAGCGCCGGGACAGCGTACCAAGAGACCCAGTACTTC. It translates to CASAGTAYQETQYF.

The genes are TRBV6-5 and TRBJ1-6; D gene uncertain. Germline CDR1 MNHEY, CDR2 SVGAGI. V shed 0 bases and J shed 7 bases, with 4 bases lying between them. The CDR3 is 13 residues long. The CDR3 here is CASSYSRNSPLHF. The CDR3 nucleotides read TGTGCCAGCAGTTACTCAAGAAATTCACCCCTCCACTTT.

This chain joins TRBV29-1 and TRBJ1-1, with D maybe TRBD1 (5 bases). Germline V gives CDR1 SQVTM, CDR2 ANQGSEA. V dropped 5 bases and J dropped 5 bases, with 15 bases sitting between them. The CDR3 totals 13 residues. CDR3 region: CSVTQGAGTEAFF. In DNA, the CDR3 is TGCAGCGTTACCCAGGGTGCCGGGACTGAAGCTTTCTTT. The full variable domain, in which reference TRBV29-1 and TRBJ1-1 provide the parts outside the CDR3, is SAVISQKPSRDICQRGTSLTIQCQVDSQVTMMFWYRQQPGQSLTLIATANQGSEATYESGFVIDKFPISRPNLTFSTLTVSNMSPEDSSIYLCSVTQGAGTEAFFGQGTRLTVV.

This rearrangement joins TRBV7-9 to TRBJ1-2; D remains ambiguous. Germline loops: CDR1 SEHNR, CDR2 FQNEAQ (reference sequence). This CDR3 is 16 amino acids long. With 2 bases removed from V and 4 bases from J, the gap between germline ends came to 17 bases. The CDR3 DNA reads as TGTGCCAGCAGCTTACGCTCTCTCTCCCCCGGCTATGGCTACACCTTC. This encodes CASSLRSLSPGYGYTF.

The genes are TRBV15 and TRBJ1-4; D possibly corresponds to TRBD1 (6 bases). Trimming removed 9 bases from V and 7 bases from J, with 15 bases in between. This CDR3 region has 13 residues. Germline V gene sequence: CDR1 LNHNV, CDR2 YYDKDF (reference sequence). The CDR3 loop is CATVRGLGEKLFF. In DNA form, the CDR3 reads TGTGCCACGGTCCGGGGGCTAGGTGAAAAACTGTTTTTT. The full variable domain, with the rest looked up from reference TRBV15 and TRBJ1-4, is DAMVIQNPRYQVTQFGKPVTLSCSQTLNHNVMYWYQQKSSQAPKLLFHYYDKDFNNEADTPDNFQSRRPNTSFCFLDIRSPGLGDTAMYLCATVRGLGEKLFFGSGTQLSVL.

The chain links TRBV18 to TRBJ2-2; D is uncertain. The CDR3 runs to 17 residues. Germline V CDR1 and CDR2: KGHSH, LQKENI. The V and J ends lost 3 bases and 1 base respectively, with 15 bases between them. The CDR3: CASSPVLQVLNTGELFF. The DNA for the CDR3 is TGTGCCAGCTCACCCGTATTGCAGGTCCTGAACACCGGGGAGCTGTTTTTT.